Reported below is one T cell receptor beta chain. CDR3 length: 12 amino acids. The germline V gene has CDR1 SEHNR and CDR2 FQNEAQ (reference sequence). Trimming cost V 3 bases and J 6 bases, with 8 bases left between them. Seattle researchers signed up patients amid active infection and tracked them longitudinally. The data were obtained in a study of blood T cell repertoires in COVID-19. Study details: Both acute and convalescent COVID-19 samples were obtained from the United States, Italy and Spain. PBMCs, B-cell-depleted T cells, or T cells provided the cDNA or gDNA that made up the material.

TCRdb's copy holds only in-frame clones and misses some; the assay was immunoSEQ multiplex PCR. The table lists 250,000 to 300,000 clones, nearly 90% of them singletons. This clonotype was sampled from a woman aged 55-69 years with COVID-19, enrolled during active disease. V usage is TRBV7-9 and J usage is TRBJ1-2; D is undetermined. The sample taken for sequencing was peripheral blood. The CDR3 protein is CASSFGSNGYTF. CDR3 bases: TGTGCCAGCAGCTTCGGTTCGAATGGCTACACCTTC. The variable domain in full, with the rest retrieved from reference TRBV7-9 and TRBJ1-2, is DTGVSQNPRHKITKRGQNVTFRCDPISEHNRLYWYRQTLGQGPEFLTYFQNEAQLEKSRLLSDRFSAERPKGSFSTLEIQRTEQGDSAMYLCASSFGSNGYTFGSGTRLTVV.